Sequencing of this TCR beta chain was carried out in a study of T cell repertoires in cytomegalovirus infection. About the research overall: Recently described HLA-C-restricted plus well-studied HLA-B-restricted CMV epitopes were used. Public TCR beta signatures indicated both CMV infection and matching HLA type. Study-level findings and limits: Cumulative public TCR beta family frequency identified CMV carriers with the relevant HLA. Ex vivo responses were dominated by HLA-C-restricted CMV-specific TCR beta clonotypes.

CDR3 length: 17 residues. V shed 3 bases and J shed 3 bases, with 18 bases lying between them. Germline V gene data show CDR1 as SGHVS and CDR2 as FQNEAQ. This clonotype was counted at least ten times. The antigen is not known. TCRdb fed the reads into MiXCR, producing one record per CDR3 protein. Of hundreds of thousands of distinct CDR3 sequences listed, roughly 31% are singletons. This sequence was found in a human donor in good health (CMV status not recorded). Some clones in this sample may be carry-over from other donors' samples. The chain combines TRBV7-8 with TRBJ2-1; tentative D call: TRBD2 (5 bases). Sample: cultured CD8+ T cells from PBMCs, taken from culture after CMV antigen stimulation. CDR3: CASSFTEGSGYYNEQFF. DNA for the CDR3: TGTGCCAGCAGCTTTACCGAGGGAAGCGGTTACTACAATGAGCAGTTCTTC.